This TCR beta chain appears in the sequencing data of a study of response to subunit inactivated influenza vaccine. TCRdb re-analysed the RT-PCR reads in MiXCR, keeping a single row per CDR3 protein. Altogether about 170,000 distinct CDR3 sequences are present, about an eighth being singletons, with the ten largest covering approximately 30%. V was shortened by 0 bases and J by 2 bases, with 14 bases between the two germline ends. In germline, CDR1 is MNHNS, CDR2 SASEGT. This CDR3 is built from 16 residues. This sample was shared with a second study, whose subject was T cells expressing NK-cell markers. That work contributes: Researchers built TCR beta cDNA using 5'RACE template switching with UMIs. There were seven HCMV-seropositive donors and one seronegative donor among the eight sequenced. HCMV specificity of the expanded NKG2C+ T cell clones was not established.

This receptor was identified in a man aged 50 to 60 who received an inactivated influenza vaccine. J is TRBJ2-7 and V is TRBV6-1; D ambiguous. Sequencing used CD8+ T cells sorted from PBMCs, obtained roughly 12 days after vaccination. The CDR3 region is CASSEALDLLPYEQYF. CDR3 coding DNA: TGTGCCAGCAGTGAAGCTCTCGACTTGCTCCCCTACGAGCAGTACTTC.